One T cell receptor (beta chain) is described in this entry. This entry comes from a study of metastatic and nonmetastatic thyroid tumors. Study at large: Repertoires of blood and of tissue (tumor or nodule) from malignant and benign thyroid patients were compared.

TCRdb used MiXCR to call clones anew from the PCR reads. The profile covers roughly 20,000 clones, with around 29% appearing a single time and 14% taken by the ten largest. There are 14 residues in the CDR3. V lost 7 bases, J lost 6 bases, and 13 bases lay in between. The germline V gene encodes CDR1 MNHNS and CDR2 SASEGT. Each patient came to thyroid surgery without any prior treatment (of any kind). This rearrangement joins TRBV6-1 to TRBJ1-6; D unclear. The sample was blood. The sequence was collected from a female donor with papillary thyroid cancer or a benign thyroid nodule (not recorded which). Some clones in this sample may be carry-over from other donors' samples. As DNA, the CDR3 is TGTGCCAGCAACCGGGTCGCCGGTAATTCACCCCTCCACTTT. Translating gives CASNRVAGNSPLHF.